This T cell receptor (beta chain) was recorded in a study of OX40 agonist ivuxolimab in advanced cancers. Study conclusions and caveats: At 0.1 to 3.0 mg/kg, clonal expansion of CD4+ and CD8+ blood T cells had occurred by week 6.

CDR1 SNHLY and CDR2 FYNNEI come from the germline V gene. The CDR3 is 16 amino acids. With V trimmed by 5 bases and J by 7 bases, 9 bases remained unmatched. Comments on this clone: Its antigen is as yet unknown.

Prior autoimmune disease or systemic immunosuppression barred patients. Here immunoSEQ multiplex PCR was the method, and the copy in TCRdb shows in-frame clones only, minus some. The table shows about 49,000 clones, with approximately 79% occurring only once. The chain links TRBV2 to TRBJ1-6, with 9 bases that match TRBD1. The clonotype comes from an adult with an advanced solid tumor such as melanoma, head and neck, liver or kidney cancer. This material consisted of CD4+ or CD8+ T cells sorted from blood, taken in a trial of the OX40 agonist ivuxolimab. DNA of the CDR3: TGTGCCAGCAGTACAGGACAGGGGACTTCCAATTCACCCCTCCACTTT. Amino acids: CASSTGQGTSNSPLHF.